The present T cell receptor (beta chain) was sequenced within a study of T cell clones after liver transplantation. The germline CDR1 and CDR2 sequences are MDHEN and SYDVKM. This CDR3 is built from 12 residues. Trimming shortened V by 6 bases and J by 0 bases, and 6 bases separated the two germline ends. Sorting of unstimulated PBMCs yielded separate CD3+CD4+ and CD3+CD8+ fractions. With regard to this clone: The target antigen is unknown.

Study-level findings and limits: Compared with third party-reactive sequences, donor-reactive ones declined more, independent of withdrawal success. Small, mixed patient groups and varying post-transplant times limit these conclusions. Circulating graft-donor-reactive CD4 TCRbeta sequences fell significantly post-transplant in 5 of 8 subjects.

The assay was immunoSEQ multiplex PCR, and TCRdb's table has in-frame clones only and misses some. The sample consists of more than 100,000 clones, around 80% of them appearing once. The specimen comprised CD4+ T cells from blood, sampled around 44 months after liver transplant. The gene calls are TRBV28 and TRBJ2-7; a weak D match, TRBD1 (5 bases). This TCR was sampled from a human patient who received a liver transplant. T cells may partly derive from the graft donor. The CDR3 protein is CASRDISYEQYF. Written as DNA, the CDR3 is TGTGCCAGCAGGGACATCTCCTACGAGCAGTACTTC. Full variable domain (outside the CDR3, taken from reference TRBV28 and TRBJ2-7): DVKVTQSSRYLVKRTGEKVFLECVQDMDHENMFWYRQDPGLGLRLIYFSYDVKMKEKGDIPEGYSVSREKKERFSLILESASTNQTSMYLCASRDISYEQYFGPGTRLTVT.